This TCR beta chain was observed in a study of technical replicates of blood from a handful of donors. Looked up from germline, CDR1 is SQVTM and CDR2 is ANQGSEA. Trimming removed 6 bases from V and 2 bases from J, with 14 bases in between. The CDR3 spans 13 residues. Only in-frame clones appear in the TCRdb table, and some are missing; sequencing was by immunoSEQ multiplex PCR. The sample has about 63,000 clones; around 90% are singletons. Source material: PBMCs. The clonotype originates from a human donor in good health. Some clones in this sample may be carry-over from other donors' samples. The chain uses TRBV29-1 and TRBJ2-7; a weak D match, TRBD1 (7 bases). CDR3 region: CSVSGGTAYEQYF. The CDR3 bases are TGCAGCGTCTCTGGGGGGACAGCCTACGAGCAGTACTTC.